These T cell receptor beta chains were read from a single sample in a study of lymphopenia after photon versus proton radiotherapy. This table comes from immunoSEQ multiplex PCR, and its TCRdb copy is limited to in-frame clones, with some not included. The table records tens of thousands of clones, roughly four fifths of them present only once. The sample was peripheral blood, taken from a patient treated with proton-based radiotherapy. These receptors came from a woman aged 70-85 years with pancreatic cancer. Both conserved end residues are part of each CDR3. D genes are given only for firm matches. Size tells how often a clone was seen (once, few, many) or the class of an expanded clone, and some rows leave it out.

clone_size: few
v_call: TRBV7-3
d_call: -
cdr3_length: 15
j_call: TRBJ1-2
cdr3_nt: TGTGCCAGCAGCCCGATGGACGGTTCCATCGAGGGCTACACCTTC
cdr3_aa: CASSPMDGSIEGYTF

clone_size: -
v_call: TRBV10-3
d_call: TRBD2
cdr3_length: 17
j_call: TRBJ2-4
cdr3_nt: TGTGCCATCAGTTCCGGGGGGCTAGCGGGAGCGGCAAACATTCAGTACTTC
cdr3_aa: CAISSGGLAGAANIQYF

clone_size: -
v_call: TRBV28
d_call: -
cdr3_length: 13
j_call: TRBJ1-5
cdr3_nt: TGTGCCAGCACCGCCGTAAGCAATCAGCCCCAGCATTTT
cdr3_aa: CASTAVSNQPQHF

clone_size: few
v_call: TRBV9
d_call: -
cdr3_length: 13
j_call: TRBJ1-5
cdr3_nt: TGTGCCAGCAGCGTAGACTGGAATCAGCCCCAGCATTTT
cdr3_aa: CASSVDWNQPQHF

clone_size: -
v_call: TRBV7-3
d_call: TRBD1
cdr3_length: 14
j_call: TRBJ2-1
cdr3_nt: TGTGCCAGCAGCCGCGGGACAGGGGGTTGGGAGCAGTTCTTC
cdr3_aa: CASSRGTGGWEQFF

clone_size: -
v_call: TRBV6-5
d_call: TRBD1
cdr3_length: 15
j_call: TRBJ2-7
cdr3_nt: TGTGCCAGCAGTTACAGGGACAGGGGAAGGGCCGAGCAGTACTTC
cdr3_aa: CASSYRDRGRAEQYF

clone_size: -
v_call: TRBV10-3
d_call: TRBD1
cdr3_length: 13
j_call: TRBJ1-2
cdr3_nt: TGTGCCATCAGTGACGGGACAGTGCTAAAGGAGACCTTC
cdr3_aa: CAISDGTVLKETF

clone_size: once
v_call: TRBV5-4
d_call: TRBD1
cdr3_length: 15
j_call: TRBJ2-7
cdr3_nt: TGTGCCAGCAGCTTGGGGGGACAGGGGGCAGTCGAGCAGTACTTC
cdr3_aa: CASSLGGQGAVEQYF

clone_size: -
v_call: TRBV5-1
d_call: TRBD2
cdr3_length: 15
j_call: TRBJ2-3
cdr3_nt: TGCGCCAGCAGCCGACTAGCGGATCGCACAGATACGCAGTATTTT
cdr3_aa: CASSRLADRTDTQYF

clone_size: once
v_call: TRBV19
d_call: TRBD2
cdr3_length: 15
j_call: TRBJ2-3
cdr3_nt: TGTGCCAGTAGTCCAGCGGGAGGGCCCACAGATACGCAGTATTTT
cdr3_aa: CASSPAGGPTDTQYF

clone_size: few
v_call: TRBV5-6
d_call: -
cdr3_length: 17
j_call: TRBJ1-5
cdr3_nt: TGTGCCAGCAGCTTGGTTGGAGGAGAATATAGCAATCAGCCCCAGCATTTT
cdr3_aa: CASSLVGGEYSNQPQHF

clone_size: -
v_call: TRBV7-9
d_call: TRBD2
cdr3_length: 15
j_call: TRBJ2-5
cdr3_nt: TGTGCCAGCAGCCTACAGACTAGCGGGAGTGGGACCCAGTACTTC
cdr3_aa: CASSLQTSGSGTQYF

clone_size: -
v_call: TRBV7-2
d_call: -
cdr3_length: 12
j_call: TRBJ1-1
cdr3_nt: TGTGCCAGCAGCTTATCAGGGCTACTAGCTTTCTTT
cdr3_aa: CASSLSGLLAFF

clone_size: -
v_call: TRBV7-7
d_call: -
cdr3_length: 14
j_call: TRBJ2-2
cdr3_nt: TGTGCTAGCAGCTCCAGCAGAGACACCGGGGAGCTGTTTTTT
cdr3_aa: CASSSSRDTGELFF

clone_size: -
v_call: TRBV28
d_call: -
cdr3_length: 14
j_call: TRBJ1-1
cdr3_nt: TGTGCCAGCAGTTCACAGGGAGCTTTCACTGAAGCTTTCTTT
cdr3_aa: CASSSQGAFTEAFF

clone_size: -
v_call: TRBV29-1
d_call: TRBD2
cdr3_length: 13
j_call: TRBJ2-7
cdr3_nt: TGCAGCGTCCCGGGACTAGGAAGTTACGAGCAGTACTTC
cdr3_aa: CSVPGLGSYEQYF

clone_size: -
v_call: TRBV9
d_call: -
cdr3_length: 13
j_call: TRBJ2-1
cdr3_nt: TGTGCCAGCAATGACCTAGGTGCAAATGAGCAGTTCTTC
cdr3_aa: CASNDLGANEQFF

clone_size: -
v_call: TRBV5-4
d_call: -
cdr3_length: 15
j_call: TRBJ2-1
cdr3_nt: TGTGCCAGCAGCTTGTTACAGGGAACGTACAATGAGCAGTTCTTC
cdr3_aa: CASSLLQGTYNEQFF

clone_size: -
v_call: TRBV5-4
d_call: TRBD1
cdr3_length: 17
j_call: TRBJ2-2
cdr3_nt: TGTGCCAGCAGACGGACAGGGGGCTCTACGAACACCGGGGAGCTGTTTTTT
cdr3_aa: CASRRTGGSTNTGELFF

clone_size: -
v_call: TRBV4-1
d_call: -
cdr3_length: 16
j_call: TRBJ1-3
cdr3_nt: TGCGCCAGCAGCCAAGTGCCGCTCATAAGGGGAAACACCATATATTTT
cdr3_aa: CASSQVPLIRGNTIYF

clone_size: -
v_call: TRBV7-7
d_call: -
cdr3_length: 13
j_call: TRBJ1-4
cdr3_nt: TGTGCTAGCAGCTCCGACCCCGGGGGAAAACTGTTTTTT
cdr3_aa: CASSSDPGGKLFF

clone_size: few
v_call: TRBV2
d_call: -
cdr3_length: 13
j_call: TRBJ1-5
cdr3_nt: TGTGCCAGCAGTGAGGACACAATCCAGCCCCAGCATTTT
cdr3_aa: CASSEDTIQPQHF

clone_size: -
v_call: TRBV7-9
d_call: -
cdr3_length: 16
j_call: TRBJ2-1
cdr3_nt: TGTGCCAGCTCCCCAGGGTCAGGGGATTCTAACAATGAGCAGTTCTTC
cdr3_aa: CASSPGSGDSNNEQFF

clone_size: -
v_call: TRBV5-1
d_call: -
cdr3_length: 14
j_call: TRBJ2-1
cdr3_nt: TGCGCCAGCAGCTTGGGACAGAGCAGCAATGAGCAGTTCTTC
cdr3_aa: CASSLGQSSNEQFF

clone_size: -
v_call: TRBV7-9
d_call: -
cdr3_length: 11
j_call: TRBJ1-4
cdr3_nt: TGTGCCAGCAGCTTTGACGAAAAACTGTTTTTT
cdr3_aa: CASSFDEKLFF

clone_size: once
v_call: TRBV7-8
d_call: -
cdr3_length: 14
j_call: TRBJ2-1
cdr3_nt: TGTGCCAGCAGCTTAGTCCCCTTAGGTCTAGAGCAGTTCTTC
cdr3_aa: CASSLVPLGLEQFF

clone_size: -
v_call: TRBV19
d_call: TRBD2
cdr3_length: 15
j_call: TRBJ2-2
cdr3_nt: TGTGCCAGTACCGTGACTAGCGGTAACACCGGGGAGCTGTTTTTT
cdr3_aa: CASTVTSGNTGELFF

clone_size: -
v_call: TRBV18
d_call: TRBD1
cdr3_length: 16
j_call: TRBJ1-5
cdr3_nt: TGTGCCAGCTCGCCACAGGGGGCTCTTAGGAATCAGCCCCAGCATTTT
cdr3_aa: CASSPQGALRNQPQHF

clone_size: -
v_call: TRBV11-1
d_call: -
cdr3_length: 17
j_call: TRBJ2-5
cdr3_nt: TGTGCCAGCAGCTTTTTCCCGGACACCGACCACCAAGAGACCCAGTACTTC
cdr3_aa: CASSFFPDTDHQETQYF